The 5 T cell receptor beta chains reported below all come from one sample, sequenced in a study of T cells after yellow fever vaccination. One entry per CDR3 protein, called by TCRdb with MiXCR from the 5' RACE reads. This sample has approximately 450,000 distinct CDR3 sequences, with roughly a sixth found just once. Sequenced here: PBMCs, sampled before the yellow fever booster vaccination. These receptor sequences come from a man in his late teens or twenties who received the YFV17D yellow fever vaccine.

The V gene is TRBV6-2 or TRBV6-3, the J gene TRBJ1-5; D might be TRBD1 (5 bases). The germline V gene has CDR1 MNHEY and CDR2 SVGEGT. The CDR3 sequence is 12 residues long. V was clipped by 5 bases and J by 6 bases, with 8 bases between them. CDR3 in amino acids: CASSHGGQPQHF. CDR3 DNA: TGTGCCAGCAGTCACGGGGGTCAGCCCCAGCATTTT.

J is TRBJ2-7 and V is TRBV2, with a possible D match to TRBD1 (5 bases). The CDR3 contains 14 residues. Trimming pared 8 bases from V and 3 bases from J, leaving 17 bases between. The germline V gene encodes CDR1 SNHLY and CDR2 FYNNEI. CDR3 protein: CASGLRRQGYEQYV. The CDR3 DNA reads TGTGCCAGCGGGCTCCGGCGGCAGGGCTACGAGCAGTACGTC.

This clonotype was counted a few times. The chain joins TRBV12-3 or TRBV12-4 to TRBJ2-7; TRBD2 matches 7 bases. Trimming removed 3 bases from V and 3 bases from J; junction bases left unmatched: 5. The length of the CDR3 is 14 residues. The CDR3 protein is CASSFTGGFYEQYF. The DNA for the CDR3 is TGTGCCAGCAGTTTCACCGGGGGGTTCTACGAGCAGTACTTC.

This clonotype appeared a few times. The V gene is TRBV25-1, the J gene TRBJ2-7, with no clear D. The V and J ends lost 4 bases and 3 bases respectively, with 16 bases between them. The CDR3 totals 15 residues. CDR1 is MGHDK and CDR2 is SYGVNS in the germline V gene. The CDR3 is CASSALSQTSYEQYF. CDR3 in DNA: TGTGCCAGCAGTGCCCTTTCGCAGACGAGCTACGAGCAGTACTTC.

The chain couples TRBV6-5 to TRBJ2-3, with TRBD2 as a possible D gene (6 bases). V lost 4 bases and J 1 base, leaving 12 bases between the germline ends. CDR1 and CDR2 (germline): MNHEY, SVGAGI. There are 15 residues in the CDR3. The CDR3 here is CASSSTSSRTDTQYF. DNA for the CDR3: TGTGCCAGCAGTTCCACTAGCTCCCGCACAGATACGCAGTATTTT.